This TCR beta chain was sequenced for a study of CD8+CD57+ T cells in acquired aplastic anemia. CD8+CD57+ cell expansion, shown by flow cytometry, had occurred in the patients selected for sequencing. Investigators profiled TCR beta VDJ and CDR3 from genomic DNA template. TCRdb passed the reads through MiXCR, listing each CDR3 protein once. The sample has some 160,000 distinct CDR3 sequences, less than 60% seen once; the top ten hold about 2.6%. CDR3 length: 15 amino acids. In germline, CDR1 is DFQATT, CDR2 SNEGSKA (reference sequence). With V trimmed by 1 base and J by 4 bases, 8 bases remained unmatched.

Material for sequencing was sorted CD4+, CD8+, or CD8+CD57+ T cells (not recorded which) from PBMCs. This clonotype was obtained from a human donor with aplastic anemia. This chain links TRBV20-1 with TRBJ2-5; 8 nucleotides line up with TRBD1. As DNA, the CDR3 is TGCAGTGCTAGAGCCCGACAGGGGTTCACAGAGACCCAGTACTTC. Translating it yields CSARARQGFTETQYF.